This T cell receptor (beta chain) was documented in a study of blood T cells in healthy people across ages. As for the study in general: T cells yielded about one barcoded beta molecule per two cells through template switching.

Together with a sample-barcoded 5' primer, a J-beta primer mix was included in a second PCR lasting roughly 7 to 11 cycles. Each cDNA molecule carried a tag from a template-switch adaptor that contained 12 random nucleotides. TCRdb reprocessed the 5' RACE reads with MiXCR, giving one entry per CDR3 protein. The table shows 650,000 to 950,000 distinct CDR3 sequences, with around 42% occurring only once. From germline, CDR1 is SGHTA and CDR2 FQGNSA. V gave up 1 base and J gave up 5 bases; unmatched junction bases: 6. The CDR3 spans 16 residues. The chain is built from TRBV7-2 and TRBJ2-7, with 12 positions matching TRBD1. This clonotype was obtained from a man in his 60s in good health. The sequenced sample consisted of blood. CDR3: CASSLEPGTGGNEQYF. CDR3 in DNA: TGTGCCAGCAGCTTAGAACCTGGGACAGGGGGCAACGAGCAGTACTTC.